The present T cell receptor beta chain was sequenced within a study of graft-versus-host responses after intestinal transplantation. Across the study: Transplants given to recipients were multivisceral, liver-intestinal, or isolated intestinal. Anti-thymocyte globulin induction preceded 2 to 4 years of tacrolimus and steroid maintenance in all recipients.

The V gene lost 0 bases and the J gene lost 0 bases, with 11 bases spanning the gap. Germline assignment: CDR1 MGHRA and CDR2 YSYEKL. The CDR3 loop spans 16 amino acids. Study observations and caveats: GvH clones appeared in recipient marrow, some first in ileum or blood. Allografts of patients with graft-donor T cell macrochimerism showed high graft-versus-host to host-versus-graft clone ratios.

Worth noting for this clone: Its antigen remains unknown.

Sequencing used immunoSEQ multiplex PCR; TCRdb keeps in-frame clones, though not all of them. The profile shows about 97,000 clones, 75% to 95% of them singletons. This receptor was obtained from a human donor who was the organ donor for an intestinal transplant. V usage is TRBV4-1 and J usage is TRBJ1-1, with D maybe TRBD1 (5 bases). The sample consisted of unstimulated CD4+ T cells sorted from spleen or lymph node cells, taken before transplant. The CDR3 DNA reads as TGCGCCAGCAGCCAAGATCCAAACAGGTTGAACACTGAAGCTTTCTTT. Amino acid sequence: CASSQDPNRLNTEAFF.